A selection of T cell receptor beta chains follows, all from one sample in a study of blood T cell repertoires in COVID-19. Sequenced by immunoSEQ multiplex PCR; TCRdb stores in-frame clones only, minus some. The sample includes 150,000 or so clones, 70% to 90% of them seen just once. Sequencing was performed on peripheral blood. These receptors all stem from a man in his fifties with active or convalescent COVID-19. Each CDR3 is given with its conserved first and last residue. D genes are given only for firm matches. Not all rows give a size; the values are once, few, many and, for expanded clones, a class.

TRBJ2-7 | . | TRBV7-8 | . | TGTGCCAGCAGCATGAACAGGGTCTCCTACGAGCAGTACTTC | CASSMNRVSYEQYF
TRBJ2-1 | . | TRBV29-1 | . | TGCAGCGCCCACCGGGGTGAGCAGTTCTTC | CSAHRGEQFF
TRBJ2-1 | TRBD2 | TRBV4-1 | once | TGCGCCAGCAGCCAAGAAAGCGGGGGGGCCAGCAATGAGCAGTTCTTC | CASSQESGGASNEQFF
TRBJ2-4 | . | TRBV5-1 | . | TGCGCCAGCAGCGGAGACTACCCCGAACAGTACTTC | CASSGDYPEQYF
TRBJ1-5 | . | TRBV5-1 | . | TGCGCCAGCAGCATCGGTTCAGGGCAGCCCCAGCATTTT | CASSIGSGQPQHF
TRBJ2-1 | TRBD1 | TRBV19 | . | TGTGCCAGTAGCCCAAGGGACAGGAGTGGGAATGAGCAGTTCTTC | CASSPRDRSGNEQFF
TRBJ1-5 | TRBD1 | TRBV6-2/TRBV6-3 | . | TGTGCCAGCAGTTACCAGACCGGGACAGGGAGCAATCAGCCCCAGCATTTT | CASSYQTGTGSNQPQHF
TRBJ2-5 | . | TRBV4-1 | . | TGCGCCAGCAGCCCACGGGAATCCCAAGAGACCCAGTACTTC | CASSPRESQETQYF
TRBJ1-5 | TRBD1 | TRBV19 | . | TGTGCCAGTATAGACAGGGCGGGGGGGTGGTATCAGCCCCAGCATTTT | CASIDRAGGWYQPQHF
TRBJ1-2 | TRBD1 | TRBV28 | few | TGTGCCAGCAGTTACGGGACAGGGGCCTATGGCTACACCTTC | CASSYGTGAYGYTF
TRBJ2-5 | TRBD1 | TRBV7-6 | . | TGTGCCAGCAGCTGGAACCGGGACAGGGGACGAAAAGAGACCCAGTACTTC | CASSWNRDRGRKETQYF
TRBJ2-7 | . | TRBV5-4 | . | TGTGCCAGCAGCTTGGAGAGCGGTCCCTACGAGCAGTACTTC | CASSLESGPYEQYF
TRBJ1-1 | . | TRBV9 | . | TGTGCCAGCAGCGTAGGAATCAGGAACACTGAAGCTTTCTTT | CASSVGIRNTEAFF
TRBJ2-1 | TRBD2 | TRBV7-9 | . | TGTGCCAGCAGCGTAGACTCGCCAACTAGCGGGGGGTTCAATGAGCAGTTCTTC | CASSVDSPTSGGFNEQFF
TRBJ2-7 | . | TRBV9 | . | TGTGCCAGCAGCGTAGGTCCAGGGGAATACGAGCAGTACTTC | CASSVGPGEYEQYF
TRBJ2-7 | TRBD2 | TRBV18 | . | TGTGCCAGCTCACCTAGCGGGAGGGGGTACGAGCAGTACTTC | CASSPSGRGYEQYF
TRBJ1-6 | . | TRBV19 | . | TGTGCCAGTAGTACCCTAGGGGATTCACCCCTCCACTTT | CASSTLGDSPLHF
TRBJ2-3 | . | TRBV7-8 | . | TGTGCCAGCAGATTAGGGGGGGAGGAAACAGATACGCAGTATTTT | CASRLGGEETDTQYF
TRBJ2-7 | TRBD2 | TRBV14 | . | TGTGCCAGCAGCCGCGCGGGGGGACTAGCGGGAGTAAACGAGCAGTACTTC | CASSRAGGLAGVNEQYF
TRBJ2-3 | . | TRBV5-4 | . | TGTGCCAGCAGCTTAAAAATACGGGGGAGCACAGATACGCAGTATTTT | CASSLKIRGSTDTQYF
TRBJ1-2 | . | TRBV4-1 | . | TGCGCCAGCAGCCCGGAACAGGGAAAGTATGGCTACACCTTC | CASSPEQGKYGYTF
TRBJ2-1 | . | TRBV5-1 | . | TGCGCCAGCAGCTTGCCTAGCCTGAATGAGCAGTTCTTC | CASSLPSLNEQFF
TRBJ2-1 | TRBD2 | TRBV7-3 | . | TGTGCCAGCAGTTCTACCGGGACTAGCGGGGGGCATAACTACAATGAGCAGTTCTTC | CASSSTGTSGGHNYNEQFF
TRBJ1-2 | TRBD1 | TRBV4-3 | . | TGCGCCAGCAGCCAGGGGACAGGGACTCAAGCTAACTATGGCTACACCTTC | CASSQGTGTQANYGYTF
TRBJ1-1 | . | TRBV7-6 | . | TGTGCCAGCAGCGGCGGGACGGCCACCGAAGCTTTCTTT | CASSGGTATEAFF
TRBJ2-2 | TRBD2 | TRBV3-1/TRBV3-2 | few | TGTGCCAGCAGCCAAAGACTAGCGGGAGCCCTCGGGGAGCTGTTTTTT | CASSQRLAGALGELFF
TRBJ2-5 | . | TRBV13 | . | TGTGCCAGCAGCTCTCAGGGGACCCAAGAGACCCAGTACTTC | CASSSQGTQETQYF
TRBJ2-5 | TRBD1 | TRBV3-1/TRBV3-2 | . | TGTGCCAGCAGCCAAGGGACAGGGGGATGGGAGACCCAGTACTTC | CASSQGTGGWETQYF
TRBJ2-5 | TRBD2 | TRBV2 | once | TGTGCCAGCAGTGCGACTAGCAGTGAATGGGAGACCCAGTACTTC | CASSATSSEWETQYF
TRBJ2-2 | . | TRBV6-5 | . | TGTGCCAGCAGGGGTCCAGGGACCGGGGAGCTGTTTTTT | CASRGPGTGELFF
TRBJ1-2 | TRBD1 | TRBV12-5 | . | TGTGCTAGTGGAAAGGGACAGGTCTATGGCTACACCTTC | CASGKGQVYGYTF
TRBJ2-1 | TRBD2 | TRBV7-9 | . | TGTGCCAGCAGCTTAGCATTGGGTCTGGCGGGAGCTTCCAATGAGCAGTTCTTC | CASSLALGLAGASNEQFF
TRBJ1-2 | . | TRBV19 | . | TGTGCCAGTAGTCCCCGAGGGACAACCTTCCGGCGGACTAACTATGGCTACACCTTC | CASSPRGTTFRRTNYGYTF
TRBJ2-5 | TRBD2 | TRBV5-1 | . | TGCGCCAGCAGCTTCGGGACTAACCCTTACCAAGAGACCCAGTACTTC | CASSFGTNPYQETQYF
TRBJ1-5 | . | TRBV30 | . | TGTGCCTGGTCGGGGGGACTCAATCAGCCCCAGCATTTT | CAWSGGLNQPQHF
TRBJ1-1 | . | TRBV7-9 | once | TGTGCCAGCAGCTCAAACAGGAACACTGAAGCTTTCTTT | CASSSNRNTEAFF
TRBJ2-2 | TRBD2 | TRBV9 | once | TGTGCCAGCAGCGTAGTAGCGGGAGGGCCGGGGGCCGGGGAGCTGTTTTTT | CASSVVAGGPGAGELFF
TRBJ2-3 | . | TRBV4-3 | . | TGCGCCAGCAGCCCCTCCCCGGCAGATACGCAGTATTTT | CASSPSPADTQYF
TRBJ2-7 | . | TRBV23-1 | . | TGCGCCAGCAGTCAACCTATCTCCTACGAGCAGTACTTC | CASSQPISYEQYF
TRBJ2-5 | . | TRBV5-4 | . | TGTGCCAGCAGCTCGACAGAGTTTCAGGAGACCCAGTACTTC | CASSSTEFQETQYF